The T cell receptor (beta chain) under discussion was sequenced for a study of post-analysis software for immune sequencing data. The germline gives CDR1 SGHKS, CDR2 YYEKEE (reference sequence). Trimming removed 4 bases from V and 5 bases from J; junction bases left unmatched: 6. The CDR3 is 15 amino acids. Note on this clonotype: Its antigen is currently unknown.

Study results and limitations: Comparison of patients with controls showed 4 to 6 TRBV segments more frequent in patients, TRBV5-6, TRBV5-1 and TRBV20-1 among them. Controls had significantly higher normalized Chao1 diversity than multiple sclerosis patients.

Prepared libraries of TCR beta cDNA carried unique molecular identifiers. The yield from roughly 1 to 10 million T cells was 500,000 or so cDNA molecules in total. From the PCR reads, TCRdb called clonotypes with MiXCR, one entry per CDR3 protein. The table includes around 700,000 distinct CDR3 sequences, 55% to 60% detected once. The sample taken for sequencing was blood. The sequence derives from a girl aged 2-10 years with multiple sclerosis. The chain combines TRBV5-5 with TRBJ2-7; 13 bases agree with TRBD2. The CDR3 here is CASSLGGLAGHEQYF. CDR3 bases: TGTGCCAGCAGCCTAGGGGGACTAGCGGGGCACGAGCAGTACTTC.